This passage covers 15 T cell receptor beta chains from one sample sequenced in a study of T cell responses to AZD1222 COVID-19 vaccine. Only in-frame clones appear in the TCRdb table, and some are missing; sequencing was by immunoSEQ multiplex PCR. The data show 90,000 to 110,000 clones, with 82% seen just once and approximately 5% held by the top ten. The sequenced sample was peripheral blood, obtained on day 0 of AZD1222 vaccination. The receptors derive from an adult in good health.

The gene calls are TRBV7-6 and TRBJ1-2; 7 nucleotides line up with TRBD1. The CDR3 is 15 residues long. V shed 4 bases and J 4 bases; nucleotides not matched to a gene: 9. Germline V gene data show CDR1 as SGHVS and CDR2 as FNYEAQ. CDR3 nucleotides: TGTGCCAGCAGCTCCGCCCCGACAGGGCCCTATGGCTACACCTTC. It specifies CASSSAPTGPYGYTF.

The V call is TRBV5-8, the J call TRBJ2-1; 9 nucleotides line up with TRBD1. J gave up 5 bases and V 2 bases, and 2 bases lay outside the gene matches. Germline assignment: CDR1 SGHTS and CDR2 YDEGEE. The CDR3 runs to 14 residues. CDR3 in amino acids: CASSFRDRDNEQFF. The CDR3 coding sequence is TGTGCCAGCAGCTTCCGGGACAGGGACAATGAGCAGTTCTTC.

CDR3: CASSRRVYNEQFF. The CDR3 DNA is TGCGCCAGCAGCCGGCGAGTTTACAATGAGCAGTTCTTC. The chain carries TRBV4-3 and TRBJ2-1; no clear D. CDR3 length equals 13 residues. Per the germline V gene, CDR1 is LGHNA and CDR2 is YSLEER. Between the trimmed V and J ends, which lost 4 bases and 4 bases, there was a span of 8 bases.

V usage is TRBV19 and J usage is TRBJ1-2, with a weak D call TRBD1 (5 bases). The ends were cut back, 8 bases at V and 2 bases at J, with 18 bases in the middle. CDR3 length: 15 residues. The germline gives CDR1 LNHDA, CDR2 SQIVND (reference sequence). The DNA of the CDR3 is TGTGCCAGTCGCAGCGGCCAGGGCATGAACTATGGCTACACCTTC. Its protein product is CASRSGQGMNYGYTF.

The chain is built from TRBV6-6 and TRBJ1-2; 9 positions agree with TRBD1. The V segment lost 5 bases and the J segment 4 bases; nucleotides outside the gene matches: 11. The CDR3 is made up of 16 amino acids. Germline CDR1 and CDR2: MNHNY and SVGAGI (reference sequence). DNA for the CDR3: TGTGCCAGCAGTGGGACAGGGTCAGGAGCGACCTATGGCTACACCTTC. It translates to CASSGTGSGATYGYTF.

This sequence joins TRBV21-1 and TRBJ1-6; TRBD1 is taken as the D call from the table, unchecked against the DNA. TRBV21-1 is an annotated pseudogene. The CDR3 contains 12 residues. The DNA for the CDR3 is TGTGCCGAAGCAGGGCGCAATTCACCCCTCCACTTT. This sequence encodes CAEAGRNSPLHF.

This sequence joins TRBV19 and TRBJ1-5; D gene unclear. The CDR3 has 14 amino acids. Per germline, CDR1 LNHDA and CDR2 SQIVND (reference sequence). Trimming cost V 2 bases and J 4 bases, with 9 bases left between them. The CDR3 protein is CASSIRVGNQPQHF. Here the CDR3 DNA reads TGTGCCAGTAGTATAAGGGTAGGGAATCAGCCCCAGCATTTT.

CDR3 region: CASSYRSNEQFF. CDR3 in DNA: TGTGCCAGCAGTTACCGCAGCAATGAGCAGTTCTTC. This rearrangement joins TRBV6-5 to TRBJ2-1; D is ambiguous. The CDR3 spans 12 residues. Germline V gives CDR1 MNHEY, CDR2 SVGAGI. Between the trimmed V and J ends, which lost 2 bases and 6 bases, there was a span of 5 bases.

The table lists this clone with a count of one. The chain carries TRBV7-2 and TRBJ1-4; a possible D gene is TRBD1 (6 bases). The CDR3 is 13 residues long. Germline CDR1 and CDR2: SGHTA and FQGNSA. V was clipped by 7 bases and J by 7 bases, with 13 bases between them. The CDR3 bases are TGTGCCAGCACCCCGGGACACGGTGAAAAACTGTTTTTT. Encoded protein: CASTPGHGEKLFF. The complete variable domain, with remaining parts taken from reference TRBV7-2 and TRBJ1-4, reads GAGVSQSPSNKVTEKGKDVELRCDPISGHTALYWYRQSLGQGLEFLIYFQGNSAPDKSGLPSDRFSAERTGGSVSTLTIQRTQQEDSAVYLCASTPGHGEKLFFGSGTQLSVL.

The CDR3 protein is CASSLGQVDSPLHF. The CDR3 nucleotides read TGTGCCAGCAGCTTGGGACAGGTGGATTCACCCCTCCACTTT. The V gene is TRBV7-9, the J gene TRBJ1-6; 8 nucleotides match TRBD1. The CDR3 runs to 14 residues. J lost 8 bases, V lost 3 bases, and 3 bases had no gene match. The V gene's germline CDR1 is SEHNR and CDR2 FQNEAQ (reference sequence).

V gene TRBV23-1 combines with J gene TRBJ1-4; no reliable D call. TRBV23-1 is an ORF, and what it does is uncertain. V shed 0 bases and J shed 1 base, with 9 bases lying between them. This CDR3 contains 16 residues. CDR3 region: CASSQSKVLTNEKLFF. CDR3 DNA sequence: TGCGCCAGCAGTCAATCTAAGGTCTTAACTAATGAAAAACTGTTTTTT.

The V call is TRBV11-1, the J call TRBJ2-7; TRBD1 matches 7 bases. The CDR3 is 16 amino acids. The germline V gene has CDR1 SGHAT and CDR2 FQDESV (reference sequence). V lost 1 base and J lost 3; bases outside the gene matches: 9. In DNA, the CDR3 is TGTGCCAGCAGCTTAGGTAGGGGGCAACGGTACTACGAGCAGTACTTC. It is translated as CASSLGRGQRYYEQYF.

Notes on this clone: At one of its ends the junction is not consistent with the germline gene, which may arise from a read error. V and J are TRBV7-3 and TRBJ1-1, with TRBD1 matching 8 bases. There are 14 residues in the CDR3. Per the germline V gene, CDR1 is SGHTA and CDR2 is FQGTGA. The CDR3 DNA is TGTGCCAGCAGCGTAACCTCAGGGGGCAGGGGAGCTTTCTTT. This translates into CASSVTSGGRGAFF.

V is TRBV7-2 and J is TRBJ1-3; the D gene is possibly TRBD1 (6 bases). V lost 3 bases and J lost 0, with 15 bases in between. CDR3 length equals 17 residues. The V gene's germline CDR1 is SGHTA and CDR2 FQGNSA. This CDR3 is CASSLEGGLISGNTIYF. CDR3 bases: TGTGCCAGCAGCTTGGAGGGGGGCCTAATCTCTGGAAACACCATATATTTT.

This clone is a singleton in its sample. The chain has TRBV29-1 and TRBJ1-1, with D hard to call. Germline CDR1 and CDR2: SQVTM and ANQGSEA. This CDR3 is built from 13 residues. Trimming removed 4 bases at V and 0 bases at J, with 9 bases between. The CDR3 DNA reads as TGCAGCGTTGCAGGACTGATGAACACTGAAGCTTTCTTT. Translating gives CSVAGLMNTEAFF.